These 16 T cell receptor beta chains originate from one sample sequenced in a study of blood T cell repertoires in COVID-19. Method: immunoSEQ multiplex PCR; TCRdb's copy keeps in-frame clones and lacks some. This sample yields some 300,000 clones, of which roughly 86% are seen a single time; just under 1% belongs to the top ten. Sequencing input: PBMCs or T cells enriched from blood (not recorded which). These receptors came from a woman in her twenties or thirties who had recovered from COVID-19.

The chain uses TRBV4-1 and TRBJ1-2, with D possibly matching TRBD1 (6 bases). V lost 1 base and J 0 bases, leaving 12 bases between the germline ends. Germline CDR1 is MGHRA and CDR2 is YSYEKL. There are 16 residues in the CDR3. This CDR3 is CASSQVAQGPNYGYTF. The CDR3 nucleotides are TGCGCCAGCAGCCAAGTTGCGCAGGGGCCTAACTATGGCTACACCTTC.

This clone was recorded only once. The chain carries TRBV4-3 and TRBJ1-2; 7 nucleotides agree with TRBD1. CDR3 size: 15 residues. V shed 4 bases, J shed 6 bases, and the junction held 11 bases outside the gene matches. Germline loops: CDR1 LGHNA, CDR2 YSLEER. CDR3 sequence (DNA): TGCGCCAGCAGCCCACAAGAGGGGGCGGTTGATGGCTACACCTTC. This codes for CASSPQEGAVDGYTF.

This rearrangement joins TRBV28 to TRBJ1-2; 7 bases fit TRBD1. With 10 bases clipped from V and 8 bases from J, the junction kept 13 bases outside the gene matches. The germline gives CDR1 MDHEN, CDR2 SYDVKM. The CDR3 length is 13 residues. The CDR3 sequence is CATVDNRGRGYTF. CDR3 bases: TGTGCCACCGTGGATAACAGGGGTCGGGGCTACACCTTC.

The CDR3 protein is CASSPLRLGQPNTGELFF. DNA of the CDR3: TGTGCCAGCTCACCACTTAGGCTGGGACAGCCGAACACCGGGGAGCTGTTTTTT. The chain uses TRBV18 and TRBJ2-2; 7 positions match TRBD1. V lost 1 base to trimming and J lost 0 bases; unmatched junction nucleotides: 8. Germline V CDR1 and CDR2: KGHSH, LQKENI. This CDR3 spans 18 amino acids.

The chain recombines TRBV5-4 with TRBJ1-2; D is possibly TRBD1 (6 bases). Germline loops: CDR1 SGHNT, CDR2 YYREEE (reference sequence). CDR3 length: 12 residues. Trimming left V 9 bases short and J 3 bases short, with 12 bases between. The CDR3 coding sequence is TGTGCCATTAACAGGGCACACTATGGCTACACCTTC. It yields the protein CAINRAHYGYTF.

This clone was detected once. The J gene is TRBJ2-5, the V gene TRBV19; 7 bases are shared with TRBD2. The CDR3 is 13 amino acids. Germline trimming cut 3 bases from V and 5 bases from J; bases unmatched to any gene: 3. The germline V gene has CDR1 LNHDA and CDR2 SQIVND (reference sequence). CDR3 in amino acids: CASSMGGLETQYF. The CDR3 nucleotides are TGTGCCAGTAGTATGGGGGGGTTGGAGACCCAGTACTTC. Filled out from reference TRBV19 and TRBJ2-5, the complete variable domain reads DGGITQSPKYLFRKEGQNVTLSCEQNLNHDAMYWYRQDPGQGLRLIYYSQIVNDFQKGDIAEGYSVSREKKESFPLTVTSAQKNPTAFYLCASSMGGLETQYFGPGTRLLVL.

The chain links TRBV5-1 to TRBJ1-4, with 7 bases matching TRBD1. CDR1 SGHRS and CDR2 YFSETQ come from the germline V gene. There are 15 residues in the CDR3. The V gene end was trimmed by 3 bases and the J gene end by 3 bases; junction bases not matched to a gene: 5. Here the CDR3 reads CASSSGTAANEKLFF. CDR3 bases: TGCGCCAGCAGCTCCGGGACAGCAGCTAATGAAAAACTGTTTTTT.

The rearrangement joins TRBV18 to TRBJ1-3, with 10 bases fitting TRBD1. The CDR3 has 14 residues. Germline V gene data show CDR1 as KGHSH and CDR2 as LQKENI. With V trimmed by 3 bases and J by 7 bases, 3 bases remained unmatched. The CDR3 DNA reads as TGTGCCAGCTCACCTGGGACAGGGGAGAACACCATATATTTT. Translated, it gives CASSPGTGENTIYF.

The rearrangement joins TRBV9 to TRBJ2-7, with 7 bases identical to TRBD1. Germline CDR1 and CDR2: SGDLS and YYNGEE. Trimming removed 4 bases from V and 4 bases from J; junction bases left unmatched: 8. The CDR3 runs to 14 residues. The CDR3 here is CASSTWDSGYEQYF. Here the CDR3 DNA reads TGTGCCAGCAGCACTTGGGACAGTGGTTACGAGCAGTACTTC.

This chain connects TRBV7-9 to TRBJ1-2, with no clear D. Germline CDR1 and CDR2: SEHNR and FQNEAQ (reference sequence). This CDR3 is 16 amino acids long. V was pared by 5 bases and J by 8 bases, with 24 bases between. CDR3 loop: CASSPPGRLNTGGYTF. The CDR3 DNA sequence: TGTGCCAGCAGCCCGCCCGGCCGACTGAATACTGGGGGCTACACCTTC.

The V and J genes are TRBV14 and TRBJ1-6; D is ambiguous. With 4 bases removed from V and 0 bases from J, the gap between germline ends came to 7 bases. There are 15 residues in the CDR3. Germline V gene lookup returns CDR1 SGHDN and CDR2 FVKESK. The CDR3 region has the DNA TGTGCCAGCAGCCGGTTTAGCTCCTATAATTCACCCCTCCACTTT. Translation gives CASSRFSSYNSPLHF.

The chain recombines TRBV7-9 with TRBJ2-2, with D unresolved. Trimming took off 2 bases at V and 1 base at J, with 5 bases between the two ends. CDR3 length equals 14 residues. The germline gives CDR1 SEHNR, CDR2 FQNEAQ (reference sequence). The CDR3 DNA follows: TGTGCCAGCAGCTTATTAGAGAACACCGGGGAGCTGTTTTTT. This translates into CASSLLENTGELFF.

The chain is built from TRBV28 and TRBJ1-2; a weak D match, TRBD1 (6 bases). The ends were cut back, 4 bases at V and 9 bases at J, with 27 bases in the middle. Germline V lookup: CDR1 MDHEN, CDR2 SYDVKM. CDR3 size: 17 residues. CDR3 sequence reads: CASSYPRIPPTRDSYTF. CDR3 nucleotide sequence: TGTGCCAGCAGTTACCCTCGAATCCCCCCGACCAGGGACAGCTACACCTTC.

There are a few counts of this clone. The chain employs TRBV5-4 and TRBJ2-5; TRBD1 agrees at 9 bases. This CDR3 is 16 amino acids long. Germline V gene sequence: CDR1 SGHNT, CDR2 YYREEE (reference sequence). Trimming took 4 bases from V and 0 from J; bases not matched to a gene: 7. The CDR3 here is CASSALQGAYQETQYF. As DNA, the CDR3 is TGTGCCAGCAGCGCATTACAGGGGGCTTACCAAGAGACCCAGTACTTC.

This clone was detected once. The chain uses TRBV5-1 and TRBJ2-5; 9 positions match TRBD2. The CDR3 runs 15 residues. V shed 0 bases, J shed 5 bases, and the junction held 5 bases outside the gene matches. Germline values: CDR1 SGHRS, CDR2 YFSETQ. Written as DNA, the CDR3 is TGCGCCAGCAGCTTGGCAGGACTAGCGCGGGAGACCCAGTACTTC. Protein sequence: CASSLAGLARETQYF.

V usage is TRBV4-1 and J usage is TRBJ1-5, with 8 bases lining up with TRBD1. V lost 0 bases to trimming and J lost 7 bases; unmatched junction nucleotides: 5. Germline V lookup: CDR1 MGHRA, CDR2 YSYEKL. The CDR3 totals 15 residues. The CDR3 protein is CASSQDPRGHQPQHF. The CDR3, as DNA: TGCGCCAGCAGCCAAGATCCCAGGGGGCACCAGCCCCAGCATTTT.